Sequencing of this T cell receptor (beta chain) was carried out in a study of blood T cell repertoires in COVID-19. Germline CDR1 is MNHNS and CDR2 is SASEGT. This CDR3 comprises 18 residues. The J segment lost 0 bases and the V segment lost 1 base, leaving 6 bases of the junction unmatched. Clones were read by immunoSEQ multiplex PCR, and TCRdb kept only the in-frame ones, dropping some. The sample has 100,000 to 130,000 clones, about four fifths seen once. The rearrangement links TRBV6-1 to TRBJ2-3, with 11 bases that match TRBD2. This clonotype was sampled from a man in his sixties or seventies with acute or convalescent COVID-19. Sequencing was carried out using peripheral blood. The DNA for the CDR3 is TGTGCCAGCAGTGAAGTCCTAGCGGGGGGTATGAGCACAGATACGCAGTATTTT. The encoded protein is CASSEVLAGGMSTDTQYF.